A selection of T cell receptor beta chains follows, all from one sample in a study of blood T cells in healthy people across ages. TCRdb analysed the 5' RACE reads with MiXCR anew, one entry per CDR3 protein. The sample includes hundreds of thousands of distinct CDR3 sequences, more than 45% of them seen just once. Specimen: blood. All receptors derive from a man at least 80 years old in good health. Each CDR3 is given with its conserved first and last residue. The listing skips clone size in some rows; elsewhere it reads once, few, many or a size class.

TRBJ2-1 TRBV20-1 NA CRVWRGQSYNEQFF
TRBJ2-3 TRBV20-1 few CSASSGGGTDTQYF
TRBJ1-2 TRBV7-9 NA CASSLALGDYDYGYTF
TRBJ1-2 TRBV20-1 NA CSARVPYGYTF
TRBJ2-6 TRBV7-2 few CASSLYRGSGANVLTF
TRBJ2-5 TRBV7-2 NA CASSLGFGSQETQYF
TRBJ2-5 TRBV25-1 NA CASSEFGGRTQEAQYF
TRBJ1-4 TRBV29-1 NA CSVERQVDANEKLFF
TRBJ1-5 TRBV6-6 many CASSPRGGYSNQPQHF
TRBJ2-3 TRBV13 many CASSQGRGTQYF
TRBJ2-1 TRBV7-2 NA CASSPTPAGWGVGEQFF
TRBJ2-7 TRBV29-1 NA CSVEVADRPSYEQYF
NA TRBV7-2 NA CAGSYIADRDYEQYF
TRBJ2-3 TRBV27 few CASSLQDPSTDTQYF
TRBJ1-1 TRBV20-1 NA CSAKAGQNTEAFF
TRBJ1-4 TRBV7-2 NA CASSLDRGRVEKLFF
TRBJ2-5 TRBV11-2 NA CASSFTGGPGETQYF
TRBJ2-7 TRBV6-5 few CASSYKVSGTEQYF
TRBJ2-2 TRBV11-2 few CASRDTNTGELFF
TRBJ2-5 TRBV25-1 few CASSDLARETQYF
TRBJ2-3 TRBV7-3 NA CASSPTDRGPADKQYF
TRBJ1-2 TRBV5-1 NA CASSFGQDDGYTF
TRBJ1-1 TRBV29-1 few CSVRDLNTEAFF
NA TRBV7-2 few CASSLYTVRETQYF
TRBJ2-7 TRBV27 few CASSLRAGGRYEQYF
TRBJ2-7 TRBV7-2 NA CASSFIGPNYEQYF
TRBJ1-1 TRBV6-6 many CASRLSANTEAFF
TRBJ2-7 TRBV7-2 few CASRTDRVSYEQYF